The clone carrying this T cell receptor (beta chain) is a singleton in its sample. Generated by immunoSEQ multiplex PCR, the TCRdb table keeps only in-frame clones and is missing some. In the table there are 120,000 or so clones, about 89% of which are singletons. The source of the sample is a study of blood T cell repertoires in COVID-19. This CDR3 spans 13 amino acids. V dropped 6 bases and J dropped 1 base, with 7 bases sitting between them. V usage is TRBV12-3 or TRBV12-4 and J usage is TRBJ1-5, with D uncertain. Sequenced sample: peripheral blood. This receptor was obtained from an older woman with acute or convalescent COVID-19. The CDR3 sequence: CASSRESNQPQHF. The CDR3 DNA is TGTGCCAGCAGCCGGGAGAGCAATCAGCCCCAGCATTTT.